This T cell receptor (beta chain) stems from a study of T cell repertoires in cytomegalovirus infection. Study-wide context: HLA-C-restricted CMV epitopes, recently identified, and well-studied HLA-B-restricted ones were used by the study. Indicated by public TCR beta signatures were CMV infection and matching HLA type.

TCRdb analysed the reads with MiXCR anew, one entry per CDR3 protein. The table has hundreds of thousands of distinct CDR3 sequences, approximately 42% seen once. Remarks on this clonotype: The antigen is undetermined.

Per germline, CDR1 SGHVS and CDR2 FNYEAQ. CDR3 size: 16 residues. V lost 4 bases and J lost 6; bases outside the gene matches: 11. This clonotype was obtained from a human donor in good health (CMV status not recorded). Some clones in this sample may be carry-over from other donors' samples. The J gene is TRBJ2-3, the V gene TRBV7-6, with 9 bases identical to TRBD2. The starting material was cultured PBMCs, obtained from culture after CMV antigen stimulation. The CDR3 DNA sequence: TGTGCCAGCAGCTACCCCCCTAGCGGGATTTTTGATACGCAGTATTTT. Translated, it gives CASSYPPSGIFDTQYF.